These 30 T cell receptor beta chains originate from one sample sequenced in a study of prognosis after radiotherapy for stage I lung cancer. Genomic DNA was subjected to two-round multiplex PCR for amplification of TCR beta CDR3. Each TRBV and TRBJ gene had its own primer in the first PCR round. In TCRdb, the multiplex PCR reads were re-called with MiXCR into one record per CDR3 protein. The data contain approximately 28,000 distinct CDR3 sequences, 25% to 35% of them singletons. The input for sequencing was PBMCs, taken before or after stereotactic body radiation therapy (not recorded which). Source of these receptors: a donor aged 50 or older with non-small cell lung cancer.

The table lists this clonotype with many counts. One junction end disagrees with the germline gene, perhaps due to a read error. This chain connects TRBV7-6 to TRBJ2-1, with D perhaps given as TRBD1 or TRBD2 (6 bases each). Germline CDR1 and CDR2: SGHVS and FNYEAQ. The CDR3 is made up of 16 amino acids. This chain's CDR3 is CASSLGKPGAYNEQFF. Here the CDR3 DNA reads TGCGCCAGCAGCTTAGGAAAGCCGGGGGCATACAATGAGCAGTTCTTC.

This clonotype was seen at least ten times. The V call is TRBV7-9, the J call TRBJ2-3; D tentatively fits TRBD1 or TRBD2 (5 bases each). V was pared by 2 bases and J by 4 bases, with 7 bases between. The germline V gene has CDR1 SEHNR and CDR2 FQNEAQ (reference sequence). The CDR3 contains 13 residues. DNA for the CDR3: TGTGCCAGCAGCTTATTGGGACCAGATACGCAGTATTTT. Encoded protein: CASSLLGPDTQYF.

Ten or more counts support this clonotype. The chain uses TRBV13 and TRBJ1-2, with D unclear. This CDR3 is 14 amino acids long. Germline V gives CDR1 PRHDT, CDR2 FYEKMQ (reference sequence). Deletions cut 2 bases from V and 4 bases from J, with 11 bases between. CDR3: CASSLQSPLYGYTF. Written as DNA, the CDR3 is TGTGCCAGCAGCTTACAGTCACCTCTCTATGGCTACACCTTC.

At least ten counts were recorded for this clonotype. The V gene is TRBV7-6, the J gene TRBJ2-5, with no clear D. This CDR3 is built from 13 residues. Germline V lookup: CDR1 SGHVS, CDR2 FNYEAQ. Trimming shortened V by 2 bases and J by 2 bases, and 6 bases separated the two germline ends. In DNA, the CDR3 is TGTGCCAGCAGCTTAACCCATCAAGAGACCCAGTACTTC. Encoded protein: CASSLTHQETQYF. Full variable domain (rest looked up from reference TRBV7-6 and TRBJ2-5): GAGVSQSPRYKVTKRGQDVALRCDPISGHVSLYWYRQALGQGPEFLTYFNYEAQQDKSGLPNDRFSAERPEGSISTLTIQRTEQRDSAMYRCASSLTHQETQYFGPGTRLLVL.

This clonotype has at least ten counts. The rearrangement joins TRBV30 to TRBJ2-5; 14 nucleotides line up with TRBD2. Per the germline V gene, CDR1 is GTSNPN and CDR2 is SVGIG (reference sequence). J lost 4 bases, V lost 0 bases, and 4 bases had no gene match. There are 16 residues in the CDR3. Here the CDR3 reads CAWSVGTSGRGETQYF. CDR3 DNA: TGTGCCTGGAGTGTAGGGACTAGCGGGAGAGGAGAGACCCAGTACTTC.

V gene TRBV3-1 combines with J gene TRBJ1-2; D perhaps matches TRBD1 (5 bases). This CDR3 spans 17 amino acids. Trimming removed 1 base from V and 11 bases from J, with 26 bases in between. CDR1 LGHDT and CDR2 YNNKEL come from the germline V gene (reference sequence). In DNA form, the CDR3 reads TGTGCCAGCAGCCAAGGGGCGGGGCAAGCCCGGGGGGATGCTTACACCTTC. Protein product: CASSQGAGQARGDAYTF.

This clonotype has ten or more counts. The chain combines TRBV6-4 with TRBJ2-7; no clear D. The CDR3 extends over 11 amino acids. V lost 9 bases, J lost 2 bases, and 8 bases lay in between. The germline V gene encodes CDR1 MRHNA and CDR2 SNTAGT. CDR3 amino acids: CASYPPYEQYF. The CDR3 DNA sequence: TGTGCCAGTTATCCACCCTACGAGCAGTACTTC.

This clonotype occurred many times. This chain connects TRBV7-9 to TRBJ2-1; unclear D gene. CDR3 length: 13 residues. CDR1 is SEHNR and CDR2 is FQNEAQ in the germline V gene (reference sequence). V was cut by 7 bases and J by 4 bases, with 11 bases left in between. The CDR3 reads CASKSGDYNEQFF. CDR3 sequence (DNA): TGTGCCAGCAAGAGTGGGGATTACAATGAGCAGTTCTTC.

This clonotype was seen at least ten times. The genes are TRBV7-9 and TRBJ1-1; D is ambiguous. Trimming pared 1 base from V and 11 bases from J, leaving 14 bases between. Germline loops: CDR1 SEHNR, CDR2 FQNEAQ (reference sequence). This CDR3 is 13 amino acids long. Here the CDR3 reads CASSLGGGQRAFF. CDR3 nucleotides: TGTGCCAGCAGCTTAGGAGGAGGCCAGAGGGCTTTCTTT.

This clonotype was detected ten times or more. V is TRBV18 and J is TRBJ1-1; D might be TRBD1 (6 bases). V dropped 4 bases and J dropped 1 base, with 7 bases sitting between them. CDR3 length: 13 residues. Germline V CDR1 and CDR2: KGHSH, LQKENI. The DNA of the CDR3 is TGTGCCAGCTCACAGGGGGAGAACACTGAAGCTTTCTTT. Its protein product is CASSQGENTEAFF.

This clonotype was observed a single time. V usage is TRBV11-2 and J usage is TRBJ1-5; D gene unclear. V was clipped by 5 bases and J by 3 bases, with 5 bases between them. The germline V gene encodes CDR1 SGHAT and CDR2 FQNNGV. The CDR3 length is 12 residues. Here the CDR3 reads CASSPVNQPQHF. The DNA for the CDR3 is TGTGCCAGCAGCCCCGTCAATCAGCCCCAGCATTTT.

This clonotype was observed at least ten times. The genes are TRBV5-4 and TRBJ1-2; the match to TRBD1 covers 9 bases. V shed 2 bases and J 7 bases; nucleotides not matched to a gene: 6. Germline V lookup: CDR1 SGHNT, CDR2 YYREEE (reference sequence). The CDR3 loop spans 14 amino acids. The CDR3 here is CASSLGDRERGYTF. The CDR3 DNA follows: TGTGCCAGCAGCTTAGGGGACAGGGAACGTGGCTACACCTTC.

This clonotype was counted at least ten times. The J gene is TRBJ2-4, the V gene TRBV6-1, with TRBD1 identical over 8 bases. This CDR3 comprises 15 residues. V was clipped by 6 bases and J by 9 bases; unmatched bases: 13. Germline CDR1 and CDR2: MNHNS and SASEGT. The CDR3 is CASSETRGPNSIQYF. CDR3 nucleotides: TGTGCCAGCAGCGAAACCAGGGGGCCGAACAGCATTCAGTACTTC.

The chain recombines TRBV20-1 with TRBJ1-4; no clear D gene. This CDR3 region has 12 residues. Germline CDR1 DFQATT, CDR2 SNEGSKA (reference sequence). Trimming removed 3 bases from V and 5 bases from J, with 7 bases in between. CDR3 sequence (DNA): TGCAGTGCTAGTAGCGGAAATGAAAAACTGTTTTTT. This translates into CSASSGNEKLFF.

Notes on this clonotype: A junction end diverges from the germline sequence, so it may reflect a read error. The V and J genes are TRBV13 and TRBJ1-2; D uncertain. This CDR3 is built from 13 residues. Germline V gene data show CDR1 as PRHDT and CDR2 as FYEKMQ (reference sequence). DNA of the CDR3: TGTGCCAGCAGCTGGACCCATGGGAATGGCTGCACCTTC. Its translation: CASSWTHGNGCTF.

This clonotype showed up many times. The chain has TRBV9 and TRBJ1-2; D unresolved. The germline V and J ends were trimmed by 2 bases and 4 bases, with 9 bases remaining between them. The CDR3 consists of 13 residues. Germline lookup yields CDR1 SGDLS and CDR2 YYNGEE. Here the CDR3 DNA reads TGTGCCAGCAGCGTCGGACGGGGCTATGGCTACACCTTC. Translated, it gives CASSVGRGYGYTF.

This clonotype was detected many times. This chain joins TRBV27 and TRBJ2-7; unclear D gene. In germline, CDR1 is MNHEY, CDR2 SMNVEV (reference sequence). The CDR3 covers 13 residues. Trimming took 2 bases from V and 3 from J, leaving 8 bases between them. The DNA of the CDR3 is TGTGCCAGCAGTTTAAGGTGGAGCTACGAGCAGTACTTC. Translation: CASSLRWSYEQYF.

The chain employs TRBV30 and TRBJ1-5, with D possibly being TRBD1 (5 bases). V dropped 7 bases and J dropped 2 bases, with 15 bases sitting between them. Germline assignment: CDR1 GTSNPN and CDR2 SVGIG (reference sequence). This CDR3 spans 14 amino acids. The DNA for the CDR3 is TGTGCCTATAGTCAGGGCAGCGGCAATCAGCCCCAGCATTTT. This sequence encodes CAYSQGSGNQPQHF.

The sample holds many counts of this clonotype. The chain carries TRBV20-1 and TRBJ2-2; 10 nucleotides match TRBD2. Trimming removed 7 bases from V and 3 bases from J; junction bases left unmatched: 14. The CDR3 is 17 amino acids. CDR1 DFQATT and CDR2 SNEGSKA come from the germline V gene (reference sequence). CDR3 sequence (DNA): TGCAGTGTGTACCGTTCTAGCGGGAGTACGGACACCGGGGAGCTGTTTTTT. Its protein is CSVYRSSGSTDTGELFF.

The sample holds many counts of this clonotype. The chain links TRBV11-2 to TRBJ2-7; 8 positions agree with TRBD2. CDR3 size: 15 residues. Germline V gives CDR1 SGHAT, CDR2 FQNNGV. J gave up 4 bases and V 0 bases, and 5 bases lay outside the gene matches. This CDR3 reads CASSLDDTSGYEQYF. In nucleotides, the CDR3 is TGTGCCAGCAGCTTAGATGATACTAGCGGATACGAGCAGTACTTC. Complete variable domain (other parts from reference TRBV11-2 and TRBJ2-7): EAGVAQSPRYKIIEKRQSVAFWCNPISGHATLYWYQQILGQGPKLLIQFQNNGVVDDSQLPKDRFSAERLKGVDSTLKIQPAKLEDSAVYLCASSLDDTSGYEQYFGPGTRLTVT.

This clonotype was seen ten or more times. This chain connects TRBV20-1 to TRBJ1-6, with no clear D. The CDR3 runs 15 residues. Germline lookup yields CDR1 DFQATT and CDR2 SNEGSKA (reference sequence). The germline V and J ends were trimmed by 1 base and 7 bases, with 14 bases remaining between them. CDR3 DNA: TGCAGTGCTAGAGTATCTCAGGTCTCGAATTCACCCCTCCACTTT. Its translation: CSARVSQVSNSPLHF.

This clonotype was found many times. This chain uses TRBV7-2 with TRBJ1-2; 7 bases map to TRBD1. Germline loops: CDR1 SGHTA, CDR2 FQGNSA. The CDR3 extends over 16 amino acids. Losses at the gene ends were 8 bases for V and 3 bases for J; bases not matched to a gene: 15. The CDR3, as DNA: TGTGCCAGCGGCCCCTACCCTGGGACAGATTACTATGGCTACACCTTC. It specifies CASGPYPGTDYYGYTF.

This clonotype has a count of ten or more. The chain is built from TRBV9 and TRBJ2-7; the D gene is possibly TRBD1 (5 bases). Per the germline V gene, CDR1 is SGDLS and CDR2 is YYNGEE. V was shortened by 0 bases and J by 2 bases, with 9 bases between the two germline ends. The CDR3 is 14 amino acids. The CDR3 DNA follows: TGTGCCAGCAGCGTAGCAGGGATTACCTACGAGCAGTACTTC. This sequence encodes CASSVAGITYEQYF.

This clonotype appeared many times. The J gene is TRBJ2-1, the V gene TRBV19; TRBD2 matches at 10 bases. V was pared by 7 bases and J by 10 bases, with 13 bases of the junction left unmatched. Germline CDR1 is LNHDA and CDR2 is SQIVND (reference sequence). The CDR3 runs to 15 residues. The CDR3 protein is CASISTSGITREQFF. CDR3 nucleotide sequence: TGTGCCAGTATATCCACTAGCGGGATTACAAGAGAGCAGTTCTTC.

This clonotype was detected ten times or more. This sequence joins TRBV28 and TRBJ1-4; D may be TRBD1 (5 bases). Germline V gives CDR1 MDHEN, CDR2 SYDVKM. The germline V and J ends were trimmed by 3 bases and 5 bases, with 13 bases remaining between them. CDR3 length equals 15 residues. CDR3 nucleotides: TGTGCCAGCAGTTTCAGGGAAAGGGTGAATGAAAAACTGTTTTTT. It encodes CASSFRERVNEKLFF.

This clonotype was detected ten times or more. The rearrangement uses TRBV6-1 and TRBJ2-3, with 15 bases aligning to TRBD2. CDR1 is MNHNS and CDR2 is SASEGT in the germline V gene. CDR3 length: 17 amino acids. Losses at the gene ends were 6 bases for V and 5 bases for J; bases not matched to a gene: 9. The CDR3 bases are TGTGCCAGCAGCTGGGGACTAGCGGGGGGAGGGGGAGATACGCAGTATTTT. Amino acid sequence: CASSWGLAGGGGDTQYF.

The gene calls are TRBV28 and TRBJ1-2; D remains unclear. Per the germline V gene, CDR1 is MDHEN and CDR2 is SYDVKM. CDR3 length equals 14 residues. Deletions cut 1 base from V and 9 bases from J, with 15 bases between. CDR3 protein: CASSLLFEGYCYTF. In DNA form, the CDR3 reads TGTGCCAGCAGTTTATTGTTCGAGGGATATTGCTACACCTTC.

With respect to this clonotype: It differs at one base from a far larger clone, so likely a read error. This sequence joins TRBV6-2 or TRBV6-3 and TRBJ2-1; TRBD2 matches at 11 bases. Germline assignment: CDR1 MNHEY and CDR2 SVGEGT. The V segment lost 0 bases and the J segment 6 bases; nucleotides outside the gene matches: 4. The CDR3 totals 16 residues. CDR3 sequence (DNA): TGTGCCAGCAGTTACTCGACTAGCGGGATGACCAATGAGCAGTTCTTC. This encodes CASSYSTSGMTNEQFF.

At least ten counts were recorded for this clonotype. The chain recombines TRBV19 with TRBJ2-2; TRBD2 is a possible D gene (5 bases). Trimming pared 5 bases from V and 7 bases from J, leaving 8 bases between. Per the germline V gene, CDR1 is LNHDA and CDR2 is SQIVND (reference sequence). The CDR3 extends over 12 amino acids. The CDR3 DNA is TGTGCCAGTAGTGCGGAGGTCGGGGAGCTGTTTTTT. Translating gives CASSAEVGELFF.

This clonotype appeared many times. The rearrangement links TRBV12-3 or TRBV12-4 to TRBJ2-6, with D perhaps TRBD1 (5 bases). Between the trimmed V and J ends, which lost 5 bases and 1 base, there was a span of 12 bases. This CDR3 is 16 amino acids long. DNA for the CDR3: TGTGCCAGCAGTCTATCCAGGGTTTCTGGGGCCAACGTCCTGACTTTC. It yields the protein CASSLSRVSGANVLTF.